Listed below are T cell receptor beta chains from one sample, sequenced in a study of blood T cells in healthy people across ages. TCRdb recomputed calls from the 5' RACE reads with MiXCR, one row per CDR3 protein. The repertoire holds 1.5 million to 2 million distinct CDR3 sequences, with roughly 50% as singletons. Input material: blood. Receptors originate from a middle-aged woman in good health. The CDR3 runs from the conserved cysteine through the conserved F or W. The order of the fields is J gene, clone size, V gene, D gene, CDR3 protein, CDR3 DNA. The D gene is left open where the match is weak. Clone size is stated in some rows and not others, as once, few, many or a class when expanded.

j_call: TRBJ1-1
clone_size: NA
v_call: TRBV28
d_call: NA
cdr3_aa: CASRLQGLTEAFF
cdr3_nt: TGTGCCAGCAGACTGCAGGGCCTCACTGAAGCTTTCTTT

j_call: TRBJ1-2
clone_size: NA
v_call: TRBV28
d_call: TRBD1
cdr3_aa: CASSLSGNRGQVKGYTF
cdr3_nt: TGTGCCAGCAGTTTGTCCGGGAACAGGGGGCAAGTAAAAGGCTACACCTTC

j_call: TRBJ1-2
clone_size: few
v_call: TRBV3-1
d_call: TRBD1
cdr3_aa: CASSQSTGQGGYGYTF
cdr3_nt: TGTGCCAGCAGCCAAAGTACGGGACAGGGCGGCTATGGCTACACCTTC

j_call: TRBJ1-2
clone_size: NA
v_call: TRBV6-6
d_call: NA
cdr3_aa: CASSYVSGPNYGYTF
cdr3_nt: TGTGCCAGCAGTTACGTCTCCGGGCCAAACTATGGCTACACCTTC

j_call: TRBJ2-1
clone_size: NA
v_call: TRBV20-1
d_call: TRBD2
cdr3_aa: CSARGASGGANEQFF
cdr3_nt: TGCAGTGCTAGAGGCGCTAGCGGGGGGGCCAATGAGCAGTTCTTC

j_call: TRBJ2-7
clone_size: NA
v_call: TRBV19
d_call: NA
cdr3_aa: CASSMGPVTEQYF
cdr3_nt: TGTGCCAGTAGTATGGGACCGGTCACCGAGCAGTACTTC

j_call: TRBJ2-5
clone_size: NA
v_call: TRBV20-1
d_call: NA
cdr3_aa: CSARDRTVLETQYF
cdr3_nt: TGCAGTGCTAGAGATCGGACGGTGTTGGAGACCCAGTACTTC

j_call: TRBJ2-3
clone_size: few
v_call: TRBV4-3
d_call: NA
cdr3_aa: CASSQDTNTDTQYF
cdr3_nt: TGCGCCAGCAGCCAAGATACTAACACAGATACGCAGTATTTT

j_call: TRBJ2-3
clone_size: once
v_call: TRBV12-3/TRBV12-4
d_call: NA
cdr3_aa: CASKGSLRGGTDTQYF
cdr3_nt: TGTGCCAGCAAGGGAAGTCTCCGAGGGGGCACAGATACGCAGTATTTT

j_call: TRBJ2-1
clone_size: few
v_call: TRBV29-1
d_call: NA
cdr3_aa: CSVVHNRNNEQFF
cdr3_nt: TGCAGCGTTGTCCATAACAGGAACAATGAGCAGTTCTTC

j_call: TRBJ1-2
clone_size: NA
v_call: TRBV28
d_call: NA
cdr3_aa: CASSLSQTVFYGYTF
cdr3_nt: TGTGCCAGCAGTTTATCCCAGACCGTCTTCTATGGCTACACCTTC

j_call: TRBJ2-7
clone_size: NA
v_call: TRBV6-5
d_call: TRBD1
cdr3_aa: CASSFLRTGGEQYF
cdr3_nt: TGTGCCAGCAGCTTCCTCCGGACAGGGGGCGAGCAGTACTTC

j_call: TRBJ1-2
clone_size: NA
v_call: TRBV27
d_call: NA
cdr3_aa: CASSGGLSNYGYTF
cdr3_nt: TGTGCCAGCAGTGGGGGACTCAGCAACTATGGCTACACCTTC

j_call: TRBJ2-1
clone_size: NA
v_call: TRBV2
d_call: TRBD2
cdr3_aa: CASSGRGGYNEQFF
cdr3_nt: TGTGCCAGCAGTGGCCGGGGGGGGTACAATGAGCAGTTCTTC

j_call: TRBJ2-3
clone_size: once
v_call: TRBV6-6
d_call: TRBD2
cdr3_aa: CTSRGTSGRTDTQYF
cdr3_nt: TGTACCAGCAGAGGGACTAGCGGGCGCACGGATACGCAGTATTTT

j_call: TRBJ2-3
clone_size: NA
v_call: TRBV27
d_call: NA
cdr3_aa: CASSPRLVGGLDAQYF
cdr3_nt: TGTGCCAGCAGTCCGCGACTAGTGGGGGGGCTAGATGCGCAGTATTTT

j_call: TRBJ1-5
clone_size: NA
v_call: TRBV27
d_call: TRBD1
cdr3_aa: CASSPLSGTGGNQPQHF
cdr3_nt: TGTGCCAGCAGCCCTCTCTCCGGGACAGGGGGCAATCAGCCCCAGCATTTT

j_call: TRBJ1-5
clone_size: few
v_call: TRBV7-2
d_call: TRBD1
cdr3_aa: CASSLEPDRDDQPQHF
cdr3_nt: TGTGCCAGCAGCTTAGAGCCGGACAGGGATGATCAGCCCCAGCATTTT

j_call: TRBJ2-3
clone_size: once
v_call: TRBV27
d_call: NA
cdr3_aa: CASSFFPRTDTQYF
cdr3_nt: TGTGCCAGCAGTTTTTTCCCACGCACCGATACGCAGTATTTT

j_call: TRBJ2-3
clone_size: NA
v_call: TRBV20-1
d_call: NA
cdr3_aa: CSSWGAGDPTDTQYF
cdr3_nt: TGCAGTTCCTGGGGGGCAGGGGACCCCACAGATACGCAGTATTTT

j_call: TRBJ2-3
clone_size: NA
v_call: TRBV20-1
d_call: TRBD2
cdr3_aa: CSARKFGLAGGIDTQYF
cdr3_nt: TGCAGTGCTAGAAAGTTCGGCCTAGCGGGGGGTATAGATACGCAGTATTTT

j_call: TRBJ1-2
clone_size: NA
v_call: TRBV25-1
d_call: TRBD1
cdr3_aa: CASSVGGARGYTF
cdr3_nt: TGTGCCAGCAGTGTAGGGGGCGCGAGAGGCTACACCTTC

j_call: TRBJ1-6
clone_size: NA
v_call: TRBV20-1
d_call: TRBD1
cdr3_aa: CSASGTGPRVESSPLHF
cdr3_nt: TGCAGTGCTTCCGGGACAGGGCCTAGAGTGGAGAGTTCACCCCTCCACTTT

j_call: TRBJ2-5
clone_size: NA
v_call: TRBV7-2
d_call: TRBD1
cdr3_aa: CASSRPGGSETQYF
cdr3_nt: TGTGCCAGCAGTCGGCCAGGGGGATCGGAGACCCAGTACTTC

j_call: TRBJ1-3
clone_size: NA
v_call: TRBV10-3
d_call: TRBD1
cdr3_aa: CAIGGQGSGNTIYF
cdr3_nt: TGTGCCATCGGGGGACAGGGCTCTGGAAACACCATATATTTT

j_call: TRBJ1-2
clone_size: few
v_call: TRBV11-2
d_call: NA
cdr3_aa: CASSLGRIGNYGYTF
cdr3_nt: TGTGCCAGCAGCTTAGGGCGGATCGGTAACTATGGCTACACCTTC

j_call: TRBJ2-6
clone_size: many
v_call: TRBV4-2
d_call: NA
cdr3_aa: CASSQISGANVLTF
cdr3_nt: TGTGCCAGCAGCCAAATTTCTGGGGCCAACGTCCTGACTTTC

j_call: TRBJ2-5
clone_size: few
v_call: TRBV6-2/TRBV6-3
d_call: NA
cdr3_aa: CASSYSGPEETQYF
cdr3_nt: TGTGCCAGCAGTTACTCCGGCCCTGAAGAGACCCAGTACTTC

j_call: TRBJ2-1
clone_size: NA
v_call: TRBV7-8
d_call: TRBD1
cdr3_aa: CASSSTLTGFDKQFF
cdr3_nt: TGTGCCAGCAGCTCGACCCTGACAGGGTTTGATAAGCAGTTCTTC

j_call: TRBJ2-1
clone_size: few
v_call: TRBV6-2/TRBV6-3
d_call: TRBD2
cdr3_aa: CASSSHGTSGGLSYNEQFF
cdr3_nt: TGTGCCAGCAGTTCCCATGGGACTAGCGGGGGCCTCTCCTACAATGAGCAGTTCTTC

j_call: TRBJ2-3
clone_size: NA
v_call: TRBV13
d_call: NA
cdr3_aa: CACGPDRVGRSTDTQYF
cdr3_nt: TGTGCCTGCGGGCCTGACAGGGTAGGGAGGAGCACAGATACGCAGTATTTT

j_call: TRBJ1-2
clone_size: many
v_call: TRBV20-1
d_call: TRBD1
cdr3_aa: CSARDAGQGSDGYTF
cdr3_nt: TGCAGTGCTAGAGATGCCGGACAGGGATCCGATGGCTACACCTTC

j_call: TRBJ2-7
clone_size: NA
v_call: TRBV2
d_call: TRBD1
cdr3_aa: CASRTTGPHEQYF
cdr3_nt: TGTGCCAGCAGAACGACAGGGCCCCACGAGCAGTACTTC

j_call: TRBJ2-2
clone_size: NA
v_call: TRBV6-1
d_call: NA
cdr3_aa: CASSEVQGIGELFF
cdr3_nt: TGTGCCAGCAGTGAAGTACAGGGAATCGGGGAGCTGTTTTTT

j_call: TRBJ2-1
clone_size: NA
v_call: TRBV29-1
d_call: TRBD2
cdr3_aa: CSVDGSGGTSSYNEQFF
cdr3_nt: TGCAGCGTTGATGGCAGCGGGGGTACTAGCTCCTACAATGAGCAGTTCTTC

j_call: TRBJ2-5
clone_size: few
v_call: TRBV2
d_call: NA
cdr3_aa: CASSEANVGGKETQYF
cdr3_nt: TGTGCCAGCAGTGAAGCTAACGTCGGCGGTAAAGAGACCCAGTACTTC

j_call: TRBJ2-5
clone_size: once
v_call: TRBV15
d_call: NA
cdr3_aa: CATSRGGLEETQYF
cdr3_nt: TGTGCCACCAGCAGAGGAGGTTTAGAAGAGACCCAGTACTTC

j_call: TRBJ2-5
clone_size: NA
v_call: TRBV7-2
d_call: NA
cdr3_aa: CASSPPWGRGETQYF
cdr3_nt: TGTGCCAGCAGCCCCCCGTGGGGGAGAGGAGAGACCCAGTACTTC

j_call: TRBJ2-1
clone_size: NA
v_call: TRBV4-2
d_call: NA
cdr3_aa: CASSQVRAGASYNEQFF
cdr3_nt: TGTGCCAGCAGCCAAGTTCGGGCGGGGGCCTCCTACAATGAGCAGTTCTTC

j_call: TRBJ2-1
clone_size: NA
v_call: TRBV12-3/TRBV12-4
d_call: TRBD1
cdr3_aa: CASSPDRVLNEQFF
cdr3_nt: TGTGCCAGCAGCCCGGACAGGGTGTTAAATGAGCAGTTCTTC

j_call: TRBJ1-2
clone_size: NA
v_call: TRBV12-3/TRBV12-4
d_call: NA
cdr3_aa: CASRPASGTSIGYTF
cdr3_nt: TGTGCCAGCAGACCCGCTTCCGGGACCTCGATCGGCTACACCTTC

j_call: TRBJ2-3
clone_size: few
v_call: TRBV5-1
d_call: TRBD1
cdr3_aa: CASSATGSGTDTQYF
cdr3_nt: TGCGCCAGCAGCGCGACAGGGTCCGGCACAGATACGCAGTATTTT

j_call: TRBJ2-7
clone_size: NA
v_call: TRBV18
d_call: NA
cdr3_aa: CASSPDLGLTNYEQYF
cdr3_nt: TGTGCCAGCTCACCAGACTTGGGACTTACGAACTACGAGCAGTACTTC

j_call: TRBJ1-2
clone_size: few
v_call: TRBV9
d_call: NA
cdr3_aa: CASSVQPSNYGYTF
cdr3_nt: TGTGCCAGCAGCGTACAGCCCTCTAACTATGGCTACACCTTC

j_call: TRBJ2-5
clone_size: NA
v_call: TRBV28
d_call: TRBD2
cdr3_aa: CASRASMLAGGLIQETQYF
cdr3_nt: TGTGCCAGCAGAGCGTCTATGCTAGCGGGGGGCCTGATACAAGAGACCCAGTACTTC

j_call: TRBJ1-2
clone_size: once
v_call: TRBV27
d_call: TRBD1
cdr3_aa: CASGYLPGQGPSGYTF
cdr3_nt: TGTGCCAGCGGTTACCTCCCGGGACAGGGTCCGTCCGGCTACACCTTC

j_call: TRBJ2-5
clone_size: NA
v_call: TRBV6-6
d_call: NA
cdr3_aa: CASSYSGSGRGETQYF
cdr3_nt: TGTGCCAGCAGTTACTCGGGGTCAGGGCGGGGAGAGACCCAGTACTTC

j_call: TRBJ2-1
clone_size: NA
v_call: TRBV6-1
d_call: TRBD2
cdr3_aa: CASSVSGTSGGESEQFF
cdr3_nt: TGTGCCAGCAGCGTCTCCGGGACTAGCGGGGGGGAGAGTGAGCAGTTCTTC

j_call: TRBJ2-6
clone_size: NA
v_call: TRBV27
d_call: NA
cdr3_aa: CASSFAHKGLRGANVLTF
cdr3_nt: TGTGCCAGCAGTTTTGCTCATAAGGGGCTCAGGGGGGCCAACGTCCTGACTTTC

j_call: TRBJ2-5
clone_size: once
v_call: TRBV27
d_call: NA
cdr3_aa: CASSDAAWGYETQYF
cdr3_nt: TGTGCCAGCAGTGACGCTGCGTGGGGGTACGAGACCCAGTACTTC

j_call: TRBJ1-2
clone_size: NA
v_call: TRBV20-1
d_call: TRBD1
cdr3_aa: CSARDRDRAPNYGYTF
cdr3_nt: TGCAGTGCTAGAGACCGGGACAGGGCCCCTAACTATGGCTACACCTTC

j_call: TRBJ2-5
clone_size: NA
v_call: TRBV28
d_call: NA
cdr3_aa: CASSPSYQTQYF
cdr3_nt: TGTGCCAGCAGTCCCTCCTACCAGACCCAGTACTTC

j_call: TRBJ1-2
clone_size: once
v_call: TRBV28
d_call: TRBD1
cdr3_aa: CASSSPTGGRGYTF
cdr3_nt: TGTGCCAGCAGTTCCCCGACAGGGGGCCGTGGCTACACCTTC

j_call: TRBJ2-1
clone_size: NA
v_call: TRBV7-6
d_call: NA
cdr3_aa: CASSLAQNPNEQFF
cdr3_nt: TGTGCCAGCAGCTTAGCTCAGAATCCCAATGAGCAGTTCTTC